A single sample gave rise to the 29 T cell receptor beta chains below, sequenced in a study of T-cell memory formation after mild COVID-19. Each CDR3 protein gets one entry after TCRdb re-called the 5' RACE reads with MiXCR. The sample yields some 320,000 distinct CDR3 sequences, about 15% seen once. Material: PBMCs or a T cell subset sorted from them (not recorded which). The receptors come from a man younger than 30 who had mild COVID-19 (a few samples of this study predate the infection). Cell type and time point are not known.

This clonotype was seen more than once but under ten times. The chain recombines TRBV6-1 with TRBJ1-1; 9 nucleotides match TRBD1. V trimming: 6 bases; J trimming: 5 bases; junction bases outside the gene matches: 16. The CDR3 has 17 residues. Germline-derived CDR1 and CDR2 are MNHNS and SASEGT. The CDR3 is CASRPTEKGQGGTEAFF. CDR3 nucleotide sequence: TGTGCCAGCAGACCAACCGAAAAGGGACAGGGCGGGACTGAAGCTTTCTTT.

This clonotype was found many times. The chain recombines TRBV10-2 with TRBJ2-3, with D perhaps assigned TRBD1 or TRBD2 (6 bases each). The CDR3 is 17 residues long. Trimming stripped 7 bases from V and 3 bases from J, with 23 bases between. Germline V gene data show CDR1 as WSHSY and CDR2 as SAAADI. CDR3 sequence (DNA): TGCGCCAGCACCGCTCTTTTTGGGGGGCAACGGACAGATACGCAGTATTTT. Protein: CASTALFGGQRTDTQYF.

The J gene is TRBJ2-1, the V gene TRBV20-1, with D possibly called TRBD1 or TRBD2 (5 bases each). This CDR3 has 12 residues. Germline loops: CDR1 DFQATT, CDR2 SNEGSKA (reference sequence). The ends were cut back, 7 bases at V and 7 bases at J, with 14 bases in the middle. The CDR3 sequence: CSETGALNEQFF. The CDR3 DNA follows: TGCAGTGAGACCGGGGCCCTAAATGAGCAGTTCTTC.

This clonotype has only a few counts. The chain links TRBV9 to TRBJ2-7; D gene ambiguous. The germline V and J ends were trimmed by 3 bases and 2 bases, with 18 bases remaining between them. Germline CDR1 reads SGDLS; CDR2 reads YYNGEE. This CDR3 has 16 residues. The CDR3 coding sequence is TGTGCCAGCAGCGCCTCTACCGCGGTTTTCACCTACGAGCAGTACTTC. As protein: CASSASTAVFTYEQYF.

The CDR3 region has the DNA TGTGCCAGCAGCCCCGGGACAGGTTACACAGATACGCAGTATTTT. Translation: CASSPGTGYTDTQYF. The chain carries TRBV7-9 and TRBJ2-3; TRBD1 agrees at 8 bases. With 5 bases clipped from V and 2 bases from J, the junction kept 6 bases outside the gene matches. The germline V gene encodes CDR1 SEHNR and CDR2 FQNEAQ (reference sequence). There are 15 residues in the CDR3.

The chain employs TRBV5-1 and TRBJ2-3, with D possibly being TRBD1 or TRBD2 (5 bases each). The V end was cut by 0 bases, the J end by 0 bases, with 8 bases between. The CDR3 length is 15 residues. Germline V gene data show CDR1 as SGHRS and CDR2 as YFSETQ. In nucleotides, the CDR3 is TGCGCCAGCAGCTTGGGGGACCCCAGCACAGATACGCAGTATTTT. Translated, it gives CASSLGDPSTDTQYF.

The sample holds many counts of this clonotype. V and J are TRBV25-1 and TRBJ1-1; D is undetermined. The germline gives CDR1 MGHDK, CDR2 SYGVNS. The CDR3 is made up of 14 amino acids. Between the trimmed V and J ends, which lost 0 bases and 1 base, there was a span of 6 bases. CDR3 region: CASSEYRQNTEAFF. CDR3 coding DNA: TGTGCCAGCAGTGAATATAGACAGAACACTGAAGCTTTCTTT.

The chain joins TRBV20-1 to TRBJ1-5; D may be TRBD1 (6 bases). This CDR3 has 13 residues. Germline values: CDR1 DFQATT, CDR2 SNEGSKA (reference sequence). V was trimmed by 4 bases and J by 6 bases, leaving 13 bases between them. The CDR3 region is CSAIGGAGQPQHF. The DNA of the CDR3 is TGCAGTGCTATTGGGGGGGCGGGTCAGCCCCAGCATTTT.

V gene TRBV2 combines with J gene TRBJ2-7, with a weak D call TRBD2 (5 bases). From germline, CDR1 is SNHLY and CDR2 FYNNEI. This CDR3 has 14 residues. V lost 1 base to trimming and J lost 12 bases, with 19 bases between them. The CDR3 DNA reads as TGTGCCAGCAGTGAAGGCCCTCGGGTCGGGGTACTGTACGTC. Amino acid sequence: CASSEGPRVGVLYV.

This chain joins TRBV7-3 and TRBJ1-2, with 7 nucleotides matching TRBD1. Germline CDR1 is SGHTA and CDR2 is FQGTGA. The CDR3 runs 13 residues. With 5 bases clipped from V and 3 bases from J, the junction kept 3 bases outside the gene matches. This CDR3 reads CASSTGQDYGYTF. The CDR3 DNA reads TGTGCCAGCAGCACAGGACAGGACTATGGCTACACCTTC.

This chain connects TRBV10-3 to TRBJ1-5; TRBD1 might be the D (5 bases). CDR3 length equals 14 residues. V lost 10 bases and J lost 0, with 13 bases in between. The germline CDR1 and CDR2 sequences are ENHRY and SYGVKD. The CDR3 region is CANPRVNSNQPQHF. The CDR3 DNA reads TGTGCCAACCCCAGGGTAAATAGCAATCAGCCCCAGCATTTT.

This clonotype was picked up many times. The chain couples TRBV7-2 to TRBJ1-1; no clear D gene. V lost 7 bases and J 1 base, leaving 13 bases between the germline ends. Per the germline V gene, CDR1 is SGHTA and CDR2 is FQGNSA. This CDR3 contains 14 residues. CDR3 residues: CASTFGPKNTEAFF. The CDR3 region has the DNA TGTGCCAGCACCTTCGGGCCGAAGAACACTGAAGCTTTCTTT.

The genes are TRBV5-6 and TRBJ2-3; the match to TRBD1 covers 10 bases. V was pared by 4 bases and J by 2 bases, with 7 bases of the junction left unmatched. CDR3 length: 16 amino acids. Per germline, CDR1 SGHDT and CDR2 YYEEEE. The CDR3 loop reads CASSDQTGGVTDTQYF. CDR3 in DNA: TGTGCCAGCAGCGACCAGACAGGGGGCGTCACAGATACGCAGTATTTT.

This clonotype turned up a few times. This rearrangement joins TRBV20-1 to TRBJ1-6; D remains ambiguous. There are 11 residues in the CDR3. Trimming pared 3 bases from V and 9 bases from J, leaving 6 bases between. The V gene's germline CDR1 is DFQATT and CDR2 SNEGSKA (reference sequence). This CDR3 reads CSASARSPLHF. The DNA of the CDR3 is TGCAGTGCTAGTGCGCGTTCACCCCTCCACTTT.

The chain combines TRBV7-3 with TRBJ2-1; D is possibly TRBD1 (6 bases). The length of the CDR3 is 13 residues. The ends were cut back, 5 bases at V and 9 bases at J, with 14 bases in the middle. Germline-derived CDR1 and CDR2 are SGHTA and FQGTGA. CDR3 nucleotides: TGTGCCAGCAGCATCGAACAGGGTTCTGAGCAGTTCTTC. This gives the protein CASSIEQGSEQFF.

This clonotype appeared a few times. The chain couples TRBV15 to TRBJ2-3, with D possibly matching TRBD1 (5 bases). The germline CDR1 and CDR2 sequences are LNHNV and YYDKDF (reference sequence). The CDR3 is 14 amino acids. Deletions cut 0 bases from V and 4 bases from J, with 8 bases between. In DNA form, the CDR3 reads TGTGCCACCAGCAGAGAAGAGACAGCAGATACGCAGTATTTT. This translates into CATSREETADTQYF.

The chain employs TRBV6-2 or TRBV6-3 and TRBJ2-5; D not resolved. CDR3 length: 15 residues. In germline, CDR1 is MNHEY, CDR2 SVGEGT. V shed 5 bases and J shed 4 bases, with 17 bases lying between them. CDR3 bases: TGTGCCAGCAGTCCCAGGACCACGTGGGGAGAGACCCAGTACTTC. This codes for CASSPRTTWGETQYF.

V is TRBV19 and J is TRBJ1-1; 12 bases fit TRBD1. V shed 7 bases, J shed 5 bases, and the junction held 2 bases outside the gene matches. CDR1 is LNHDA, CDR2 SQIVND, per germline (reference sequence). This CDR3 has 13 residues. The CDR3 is CASTGQGATEAFF. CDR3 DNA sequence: TGTGCCAGTACGGGACAGGGGGCAACTGAAGCTTTCTTT.

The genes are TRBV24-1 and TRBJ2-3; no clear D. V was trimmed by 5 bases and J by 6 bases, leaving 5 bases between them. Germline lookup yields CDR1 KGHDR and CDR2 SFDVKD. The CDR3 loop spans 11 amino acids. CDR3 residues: CATSGGDTQYF. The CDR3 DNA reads TGTGCCACCAGTGGGGGTGATACGCAGTATTTT.

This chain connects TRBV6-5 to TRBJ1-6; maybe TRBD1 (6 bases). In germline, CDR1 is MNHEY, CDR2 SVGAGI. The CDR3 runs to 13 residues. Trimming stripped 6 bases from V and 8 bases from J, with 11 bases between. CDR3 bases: TGTGCCAGCAGATCCGGACAGTATTCACCCCTCCACTTT. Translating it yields CASRSGQYSPLHF.

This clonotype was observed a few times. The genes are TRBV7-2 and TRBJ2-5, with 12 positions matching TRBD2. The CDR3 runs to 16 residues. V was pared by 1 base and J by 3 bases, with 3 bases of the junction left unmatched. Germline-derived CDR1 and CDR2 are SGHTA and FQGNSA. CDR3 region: CASSLVRLAGEETQYF. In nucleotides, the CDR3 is TGTGCCAGCAGCTTAGTTCGACTAGCGGGGGAAGAGACCCAGTACTTC.

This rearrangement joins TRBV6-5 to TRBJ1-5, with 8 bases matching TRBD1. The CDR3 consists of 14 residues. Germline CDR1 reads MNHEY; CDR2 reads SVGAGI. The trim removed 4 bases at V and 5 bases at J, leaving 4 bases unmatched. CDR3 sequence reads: CASSLQGVDQPQHF. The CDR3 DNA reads TGTGCCAGCAGTTTACAGGGGGTGGATCAGCCCCAGCATTTT.

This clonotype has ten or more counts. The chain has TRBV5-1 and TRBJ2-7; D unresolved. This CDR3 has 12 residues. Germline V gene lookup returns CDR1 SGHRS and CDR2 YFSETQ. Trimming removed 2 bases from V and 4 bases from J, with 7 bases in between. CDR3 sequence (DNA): TGCGCCAGCAGCTTTAATGAATACGAGCAGTACTTC. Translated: CASSFNEYEQYF.

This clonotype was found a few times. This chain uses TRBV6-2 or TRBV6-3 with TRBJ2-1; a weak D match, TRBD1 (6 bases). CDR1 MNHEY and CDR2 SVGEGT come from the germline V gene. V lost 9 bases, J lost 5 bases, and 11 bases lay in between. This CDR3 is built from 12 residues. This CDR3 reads CARKDSHNEQFF. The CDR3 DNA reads TGTGCCAGGAAGGACAGCCACAATGAGCAGTTCTTC.

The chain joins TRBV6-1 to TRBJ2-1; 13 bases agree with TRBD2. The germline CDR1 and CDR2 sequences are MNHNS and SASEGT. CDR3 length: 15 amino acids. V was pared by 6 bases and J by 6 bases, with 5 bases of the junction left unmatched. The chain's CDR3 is CASRLAGGPFNEQFF. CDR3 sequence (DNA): TGTGCCAGCAGACTAGCGGGGGGGCCTTTCAATGAGCAGTTCTTC.

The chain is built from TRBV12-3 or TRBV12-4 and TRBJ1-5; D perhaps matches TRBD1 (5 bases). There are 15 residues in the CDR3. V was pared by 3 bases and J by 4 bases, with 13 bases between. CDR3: CASSFGGGVNQPQHF. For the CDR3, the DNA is TGTGCCAGCAGTTTCGGCGGGGGGGTTAATCAGCCCCAGCATTTT.

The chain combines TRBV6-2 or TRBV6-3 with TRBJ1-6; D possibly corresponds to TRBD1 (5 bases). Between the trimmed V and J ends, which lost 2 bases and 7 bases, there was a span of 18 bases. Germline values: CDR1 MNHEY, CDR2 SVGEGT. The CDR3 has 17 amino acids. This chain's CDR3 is CASSYPERGVWNSPLHF. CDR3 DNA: TGTGCCAGCAGTTACCCCGAGAGAGGGGTTTGGAATTCACCCCTCCACTTT.

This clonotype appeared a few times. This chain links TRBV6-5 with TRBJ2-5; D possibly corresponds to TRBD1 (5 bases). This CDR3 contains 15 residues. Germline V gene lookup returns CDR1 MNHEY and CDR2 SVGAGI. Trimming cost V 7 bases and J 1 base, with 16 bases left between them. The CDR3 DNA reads TGTGCCAGCAAATTACGGTGGGGCCTCCAAGAGACCCAGTACTTC. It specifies CASKLRWGLQETQYF.

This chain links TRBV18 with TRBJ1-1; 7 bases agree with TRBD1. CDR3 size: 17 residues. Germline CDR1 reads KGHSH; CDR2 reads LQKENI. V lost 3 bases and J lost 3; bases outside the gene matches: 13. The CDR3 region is CASSPGQSGGGYTEAFF. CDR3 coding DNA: TGTGCCAGCTCACCGGGACAGAGTGGGGGGGGTTACACTGAAGCTTTCTTT.